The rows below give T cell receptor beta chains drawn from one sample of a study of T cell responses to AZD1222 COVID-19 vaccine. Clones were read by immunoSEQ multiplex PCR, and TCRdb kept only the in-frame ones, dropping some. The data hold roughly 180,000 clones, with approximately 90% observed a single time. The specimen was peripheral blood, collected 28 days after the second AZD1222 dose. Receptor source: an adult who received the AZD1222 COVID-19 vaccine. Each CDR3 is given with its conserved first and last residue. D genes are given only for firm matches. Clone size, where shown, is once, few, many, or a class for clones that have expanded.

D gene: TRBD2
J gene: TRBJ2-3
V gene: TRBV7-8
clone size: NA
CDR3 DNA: TGTGCCAGCAGCTTAAGCGGGGGGGCCCAGGGAGATACGCAGTATTTT
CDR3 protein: CASSLSGGAQGDTQYF

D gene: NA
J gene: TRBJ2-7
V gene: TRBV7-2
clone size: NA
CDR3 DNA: TGTGCCAGCAGCCAGGGGTGGGGGGGCCCCTACGAGCAGTACTTC
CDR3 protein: CASSQGWGGPYEQYF

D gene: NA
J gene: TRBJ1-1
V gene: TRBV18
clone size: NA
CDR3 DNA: TGTGCCAGCTCACCAGATTGGGCAGGGGTCAACACTGAAGCTTTCTTT
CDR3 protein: CASSPDWAGVNTEAFF

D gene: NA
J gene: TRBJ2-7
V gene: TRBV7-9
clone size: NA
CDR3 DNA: TGTGCCAGCAGCTTGAGCAGGGGAGATGAGCAGTACTTC
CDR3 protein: CASSLSRGDEQYF

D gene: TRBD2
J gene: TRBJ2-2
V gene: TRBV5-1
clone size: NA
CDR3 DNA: TGCGCCAGCAGCTATTGGACTAGCGGGGGCACCGGGGAGCTGTTTTTT
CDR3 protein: CASSYWTSGGTGELFF

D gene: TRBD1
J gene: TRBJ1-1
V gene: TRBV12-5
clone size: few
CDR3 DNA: TGTGCTAGTGGTTTGGGACAGGGGAACACTGAAGCTTTCTTT
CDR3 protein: CASGLGQGNTEAFF

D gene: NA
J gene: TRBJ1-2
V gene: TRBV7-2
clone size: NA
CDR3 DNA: TGTGCCAGCAGTCCCCGGGAGGCGACTAACTATGGCTACACCTTC
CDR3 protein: CASSPREATNYGYTF

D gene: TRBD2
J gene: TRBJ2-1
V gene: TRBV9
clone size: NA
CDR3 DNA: TGTGCCAGCAGCGTAGGGACTAGCGGGGTAGTTGAGCAGTTCTTC
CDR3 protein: CASSVGTSGVVEQFF

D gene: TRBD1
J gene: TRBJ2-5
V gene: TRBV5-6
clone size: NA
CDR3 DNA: TGTGCCAGCAGCTTTACAGGGGGTCGAAGAAAAGAGACCCAGTACTTC
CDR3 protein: CASSFTGGRRKETQYF

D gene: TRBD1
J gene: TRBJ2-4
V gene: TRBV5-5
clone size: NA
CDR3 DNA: TGTGCCAGCAGCGGGACAGATAAAAACATTCAGTACTTC
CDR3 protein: CASSGTDKNIQYF

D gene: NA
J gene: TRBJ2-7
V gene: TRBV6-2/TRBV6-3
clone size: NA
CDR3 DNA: TGTGCCAGCAGTTACTCGGTGGAGAGCGAGCAGTACTTC
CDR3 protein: CASSYSVESEQYF

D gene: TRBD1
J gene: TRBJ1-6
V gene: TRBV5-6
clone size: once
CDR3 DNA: TGTGCCAGCAGCTTGGTACAGGGGGCAAATGATAATTCACCCCTCCACTTT
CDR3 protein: CASSLVQGANDNSPLHF

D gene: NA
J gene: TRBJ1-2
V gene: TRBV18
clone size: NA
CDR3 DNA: TGTGCCAGCTCGCACGGACTGAAGGATGGCTACACCTTC
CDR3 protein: CASSHGLKDGYTF